This T cell receptor (beta chain) was sequenced in a study of T-cell reconstitution after alpha-beta-depleted transplantation in children. Looked up from germline, CDR1 is SGHTA and CDR2 is FQGNSA. This CDR3 is built from 13 residues. Trimming took 2 bases from V and 5 from J, leaving 9 bases between them. Molecular barcoding with unique molecular identifiers was used for the TCRbeta library. TCRdb ran MiXCR on the PCR reads and lists one entry per CDR3 protein. The table includes hundreds of thousands of distinct CDR3 sequences, over 25% detected once. The receptor was isolated from a human donor who donated a stem cell graft to a child with aplastic anemia. Source: PBMCs from the stem cell graft donor, taken from the stem cell graft. The rearrangement joins TRBV7-2 to TRBJ2-5, with a tentative D call TRBD2 (5 bases). The DNA of the CDR3 is TGTGCCAGCAGCTTACAGGCGGGCGAGACCCAGTACTTC. Translated, it gives CASSLQAGETQYF.